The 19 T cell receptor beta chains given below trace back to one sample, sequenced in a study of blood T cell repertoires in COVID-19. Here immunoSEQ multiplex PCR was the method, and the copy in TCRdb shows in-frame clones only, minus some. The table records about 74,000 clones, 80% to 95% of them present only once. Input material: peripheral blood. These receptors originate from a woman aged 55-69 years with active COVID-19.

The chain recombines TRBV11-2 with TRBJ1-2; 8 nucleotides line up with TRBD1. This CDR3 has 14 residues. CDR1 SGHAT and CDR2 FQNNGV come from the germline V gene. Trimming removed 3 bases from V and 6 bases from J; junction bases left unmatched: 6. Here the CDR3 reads CASSFLRDRNGYTF. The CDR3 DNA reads TGTGCCAGCAGCTTCCTACGGGACAGGAATGGCTACACCTTC.

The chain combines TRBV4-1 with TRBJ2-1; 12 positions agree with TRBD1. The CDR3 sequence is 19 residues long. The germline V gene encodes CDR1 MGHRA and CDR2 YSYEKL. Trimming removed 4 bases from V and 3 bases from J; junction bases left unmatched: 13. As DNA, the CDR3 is TGCGCCAGCAGCCGTACCGGGACAGGGGGCCAGCGGTTCTACAATGAGCAGTTCTTC. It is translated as CASSRTGTGGQRFYNEQFF.

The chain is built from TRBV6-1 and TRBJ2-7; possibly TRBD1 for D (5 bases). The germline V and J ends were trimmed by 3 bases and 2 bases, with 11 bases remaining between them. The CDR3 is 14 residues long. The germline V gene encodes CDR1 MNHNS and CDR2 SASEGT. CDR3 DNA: TGTGCCAGCAGTGACAGGGCCCCCCCCTACGAGCAGTACTTC. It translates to CASSDRAPPYEQYF.

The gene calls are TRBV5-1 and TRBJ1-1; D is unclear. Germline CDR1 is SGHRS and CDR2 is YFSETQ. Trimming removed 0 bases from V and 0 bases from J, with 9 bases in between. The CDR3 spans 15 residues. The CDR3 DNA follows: TGCGCCAGCAGCTTGGGAGCCGCCTTGAACACTGAAGCTTTCTTT. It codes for CASSLGAALNTEAFF.

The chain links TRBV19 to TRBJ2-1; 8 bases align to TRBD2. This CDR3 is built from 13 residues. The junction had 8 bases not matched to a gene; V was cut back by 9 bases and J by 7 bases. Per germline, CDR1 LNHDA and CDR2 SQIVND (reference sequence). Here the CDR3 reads CARRKRESNEQFF. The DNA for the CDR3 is TGTGCCAGGAGAAAGCGGGAGAGTAATGAGCAGTTCTTC.

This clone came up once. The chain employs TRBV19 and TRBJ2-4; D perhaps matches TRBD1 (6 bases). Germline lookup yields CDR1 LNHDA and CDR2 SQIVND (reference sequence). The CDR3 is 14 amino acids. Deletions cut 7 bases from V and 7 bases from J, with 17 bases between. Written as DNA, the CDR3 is TGTGCCAGTAAAGCAACAGGGATCGCGAACATTCAGTACTTC. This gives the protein CASKATGIANIQYF.

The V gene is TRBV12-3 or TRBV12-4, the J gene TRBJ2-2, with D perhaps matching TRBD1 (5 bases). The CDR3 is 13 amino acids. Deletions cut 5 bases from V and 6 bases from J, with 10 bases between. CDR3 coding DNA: TGTGCCAGCAGTCGACAGTGGCCCGGGGAGCTGTTTTTT. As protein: CASSRQWPGELFF.

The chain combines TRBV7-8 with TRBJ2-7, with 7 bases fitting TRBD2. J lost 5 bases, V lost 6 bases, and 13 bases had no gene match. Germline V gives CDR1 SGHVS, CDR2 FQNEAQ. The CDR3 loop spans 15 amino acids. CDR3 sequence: CASRPWAGVGDEQYF. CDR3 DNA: TGTGCCAGCAGACCCTGGGCGGGAGTTGGAGACGAGCAGTACTTC.

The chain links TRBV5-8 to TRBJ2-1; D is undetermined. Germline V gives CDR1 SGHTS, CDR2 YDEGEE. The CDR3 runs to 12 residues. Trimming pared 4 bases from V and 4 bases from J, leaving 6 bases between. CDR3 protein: CASSPYYNEQFF. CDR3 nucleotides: TGTGCCAGCAGCCCCTATTACAATGAGCAGTTCTTC.

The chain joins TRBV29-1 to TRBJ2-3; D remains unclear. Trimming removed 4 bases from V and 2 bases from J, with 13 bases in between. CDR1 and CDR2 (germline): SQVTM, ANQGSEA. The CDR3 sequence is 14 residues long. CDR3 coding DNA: TGCAGCGTTGTACCTCTCCGACACACAGATACGCAGTATTTT. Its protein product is CSVVPLRHTDTQYF.

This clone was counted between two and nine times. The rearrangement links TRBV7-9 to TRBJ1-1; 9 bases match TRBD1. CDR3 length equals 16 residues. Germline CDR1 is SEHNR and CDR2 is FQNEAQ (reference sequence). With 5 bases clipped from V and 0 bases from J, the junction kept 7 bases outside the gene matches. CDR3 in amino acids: CASSPRDRVMNTEAFF. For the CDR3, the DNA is TGTGCCAGCAGCCCAAGGGACAGGGTGATGAACACTGAAGCTTTCTTT.

The CDR3 DNA sequence: TGTGCCAGCAGTACCAATGGAGGGTCCAGGCCCCCTCTGGATACGCAGTATTTT. This encodes CASSTNGGSRPPLDTQYF. The chain employs TRBV28 and TRBJ2-3, with D possibly being TRBD2 (6 bases). Trimming cost V 5 bases and J 6 bases, with 27 bases left between them. Germline V lookup: CDR1 MDHEN, CDR2 SYDVKM. The CDR3 is 18 amino acids.

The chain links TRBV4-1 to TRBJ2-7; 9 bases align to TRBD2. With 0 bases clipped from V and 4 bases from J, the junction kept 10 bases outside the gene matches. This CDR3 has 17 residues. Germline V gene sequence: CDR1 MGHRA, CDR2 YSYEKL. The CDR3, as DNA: TGCGCCAGCAGCCAAGATTCCGTAGCGGGAGTAGAGTACGAGCAGTACTTC. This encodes CASSQDSVAGVEYEQYF.

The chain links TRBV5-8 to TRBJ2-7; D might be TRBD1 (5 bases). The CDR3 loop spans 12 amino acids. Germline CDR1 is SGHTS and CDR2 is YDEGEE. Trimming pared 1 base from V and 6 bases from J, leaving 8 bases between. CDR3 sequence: CASSLTGSEQYF. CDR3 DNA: TGTGCCAGCAGCTTGACAGGATCCGAGCAGTACTTC.

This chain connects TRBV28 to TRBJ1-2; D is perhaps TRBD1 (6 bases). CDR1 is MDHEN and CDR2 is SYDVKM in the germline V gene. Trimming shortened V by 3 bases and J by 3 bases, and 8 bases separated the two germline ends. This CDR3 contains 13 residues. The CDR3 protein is CASSLTGYYGYTF. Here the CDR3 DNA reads TGTGCCAGCAGTTTGACAGGCTACTATGGCTACACCTTC.

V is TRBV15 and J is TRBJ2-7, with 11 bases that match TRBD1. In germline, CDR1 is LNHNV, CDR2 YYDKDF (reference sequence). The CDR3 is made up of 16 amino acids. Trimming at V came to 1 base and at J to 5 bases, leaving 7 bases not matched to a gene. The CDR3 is CATSRGGGQGEDEQYF. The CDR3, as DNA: TGTGCCACCAGCAGAGGAGGGGGACAGGGGGAGGACGAGCAGTACTTC.

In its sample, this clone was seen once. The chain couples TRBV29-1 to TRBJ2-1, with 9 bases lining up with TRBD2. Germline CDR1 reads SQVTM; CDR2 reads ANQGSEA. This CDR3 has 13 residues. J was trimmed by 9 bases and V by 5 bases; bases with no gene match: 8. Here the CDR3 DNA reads TGCAGCGTTATAGCGGGAGCCCTCGCTGAGCAGTTCTTC. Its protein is CSVIAGALAEQFF.

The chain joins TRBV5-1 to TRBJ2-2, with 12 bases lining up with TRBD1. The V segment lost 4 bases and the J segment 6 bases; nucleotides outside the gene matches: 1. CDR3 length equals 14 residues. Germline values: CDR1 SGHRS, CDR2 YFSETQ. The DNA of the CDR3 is TGCGCCAGCAGCAGGGACAGGGGGCCCGGGGAGCTGTTTTTT. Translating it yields CASSRDRGPGELFF.

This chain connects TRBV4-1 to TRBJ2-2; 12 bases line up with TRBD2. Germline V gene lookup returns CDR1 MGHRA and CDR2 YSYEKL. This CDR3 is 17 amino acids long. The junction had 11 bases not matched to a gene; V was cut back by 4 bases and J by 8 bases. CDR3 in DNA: TGCGCCAGCAGCCCCGGAGGGCTAGCGGGAGGGATGGGGGAGCTGTTTTTT. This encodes CASSPGGLAGGMGELFF.